The entry below describes one TCR beta chain. A 5'RACE reaction primed in the constant segment made cDNA libraries of TCR alpha and TCR beta, and these carried sample barcodes and UMIs. TCRdb reanalysed the 5' RACE reads using MiXCR and keeps one entry per CDR3 protein. Of about 210,000 distinct CDR3 sequences listed, roughly 30% are singletons. The germline V gene encodes CDR1 SGHRS and CDR2 YFSETQ. V shed 4 bases and J 2 bases; nucleotides not matched to a gene: 4. The CDR3 contains 15 residues. The data were taken from a study of T-cell memory formation after mild COVID-19. Study details: TCR clusters largely stayed donor specific.

Sequenced: PBMCs or a T cell subset sorted from them (not recorded which). The V and J genes are TRBV5-1 and TRBJ2-3; 10 nucleotides align to TRBD2. This TCR was sampled from an adult woman who had mild COVID-19 (a few samples of this study predate the infection). Cell type and time point are not known. CDR3 residues: CASSQTSGSTDTQYF. The CDR3 region has the DNA TGCGCCAGCAGCCAGACTAGCGGGTCCACAGATACGCAGTATTTT.